Following are 26 T cell receptor beta chains from one sample sequenced in a study of breast tumors, draining lymph nodes, adjacent tissues. Using its own MiXCR run on the multiplex PCR reads, TCRdb lists one record per CDR3 protein. The sample holds roughly 80,000 distinct CDR3 sequences, approximately 19% seen once. Samples came from axillary lymph nodes draining the breast cancer. Specimen: axillary lymph node tissue. Receptor source: a female donor with breast cancer. Some clones in this sample may be carry-over from other donors' samples.

Of note for this clonotype: A much larger clone lies one base from this, so it may be a read error. The chain employs TRBV27 and TRBJ1-6; D gene ambiguous. There are 14 residues in the CDR3. The germline V gene encodes CDR1 MNHEY and CDR2 SMNVEV (reference sequence). This chain's CDR3 is CASSFGETNSPLRF. As DNA, the CDR3 is TGTGCCAGCAGTTTTGGAGAGACTAATTCACCCCTCCGCTTT.

This clonotype was counted at least ten times. V is TRBV9 and J is TRBJ2-7; a possible D gene is TRBD2 (6 bases). The CDR3 length is 16 residues. CDR1 and CDR2 from the germline V gene are SGDLS and YYNGEE. V was trimmed by 0 bases and J by 3 bases, leaving 16 bases between them. For the CDR3, the DNA is TGTGCCAGCAGCGTAGGTCGGTCGGAGGGCTACTACGAGCAGTACTTC. This translates into CASSVGRSEGYYEQYF. Complete variable domain (other parts from reference TRBV9 and TRBJ2-7): DSGVTQTPKHLITATGQRVTLRCSPRSGDLSVYWYQQSLDQGLQFLIQYYNGEERAKGNILERFSAQQFPDLHSELNLSSLELGDSALYFCASSVGRSEGYYEQYFGPGTRLTVT.

This clonotype occurred many times. The V and J genes are TRBV5-1 and TRBJ1-3; D call uncertain. V was trimmed by 4 bases and J by 0 bases, leaving 8 bases between them. CDR3 length equals 14 residues. Germline assignment: CDR1 SGHRS and CDR2 YFSETQ. CDR3 sequence (DNA): TGCGCCAGCAGCGACGGGTACTCTGGAAACACCATATATTTT. Amino acids: CASSDGYSGNTIYF.

Many counts were recorded for this clonotype. This chain joins TRBV20-1 and TRBJ2-5, with unresolved D. The CDR3 is 13 amino acids. Looked up from germline, CDR1 is DFQATT and CDR2 is SNEGSKA (reference sequence). The V end lost 0 bases, the J end lost 3 bases, and 8 bases lay between the germline ends. The CDR3 nucleotides read TGCAGTGCTAGAGAGTTGACGGAAGAGACCCAGTACTTC. Encoded protein: CSARELTEETQYF.

This clonotype has a count of ten or more. This chain's CDR3 is CANRDSGGNVYEQYF. In DNA form, the CDR3 reads TGTGCCAACCGGGACTCCGGAGGGAATGTGTACGAGCAGTACTTC. V gene TRBV6-1 combines with J gene TRBJ2-7; perhaps TRBD2 as D (6 bases). V was shortened by 10 bases and J by 4 bases, with 23 bases between the two germline ends. The germline V gene has CDR1 MNHNS and CDR2 SASEGT. CDR3 length equals 15 residues.

The table lists this clonotype with many counts. This CDR3 is CSASPRTKTQYF. As DNA, the CDR3 is TGCAGTGCTAGTCCCCGGACTAAGACCCAGTACTTC. The chain employs TRBV20-1 and TRBJ2-5; a weak D match, TRBD2 (6 bases). The CDR3 totals 12 residues. The germline V and J ends were trimmed by 3 bases and 6 bases, with 11 bases remaining between them. Germline V lookup: CDR1 DFQATT, CDR2 SNEGSKA (reference sequence).

This rearrangement joins TRBV28 to TRBJ2-1, with D tentatively TRBD2 (6 bases). The germline gives CDR1 MDHEN, CDR2 SYDVKM. The CDR3 consists of 15 residues. V was cut by 4 bases and J by 2 bases, with 12 bases left in between. The CDR3 region is CASSSGGIPYNEQFF. In DNA, the CDR3 is TGTGCCAGCAGTTCCGGCGGGATCCCCTACAATGAGCAGTTCTTC. Full variable domain (remainder filled in from reference TRBV28 and TRBJ2-1): DVKVTQSSRYLVKRTGEKVFLECVQDMDHENMFWYRQDPGLGLRLIYFSYDVKMKEKGDIPEGYSVSREKKERFSLILESASTNQTSMYLCASSSGGIPYNEQFFGPGTRLTVL.

This clonotype was found many times. The chain recombines TRBV7-2 with TRBJ2-7, with D possibly matching TRBD2 (5 bases). CDR1 and CDR2 (germline): SGHTA, FQGNSA. This CDR3 contains 13 residues. V was shortened by 5 bases and J by 6 bases, with 14 bases between the two germline ends. The CDR3 spells CASSGAGAGEQYF. CDR3 bases: TGTGCCAGCAGCGGCGCGGGCGCGGGCGAGCAGTACTTC.

This clonotype came up many times. V is TRBV6-1 and J is TRBJ1-6; TRBD1 might be the D (5 bases). Trimming removed 3 bases at V and 7 bases at J, with 13 bases between. Germline V gives CDR1 MNHNS, CDR2 SASEGT. The CDR3 is 15 amino acids. The CDR3 DNA reads TGTGCCAGCAGTGAGCGATGGGGGGGGAATTCACCCCTCCACTTT. Translating it yields CASSERWGGNSPLHF.

Ten or more counts support this clonotype. This rearrangement joins TRBV15 to TRBJ2-1; D may be TRBD2 (5 bases). V was cut by 4 bases and J by 1 base, with 17 bases left in between. CDR1 and CDR2 from the germline V gene are LNHNV and YYDKDF (reference sequence). This CDR3 region has 17 residues. The chain's CDR3 is CATSTRGGGRSYNEQFF. The CDR3 bases are TGTGCCACCAGCACCCGAGGTGGAGGACGGTCCTACAATGAGCAGTTCTTC.

This clonotype has just a few counts. The rearrangement links TRBV10-3 to TRBJ2-4; 11 bases agree with TRBD1. With V trimmed by 6 bases and J by 8 bases, 6 bases remained unmatched. The germline V gene encodes CDR1 ENHRY and CDR2 SYGVKD. The CDR3 runs to 14 residues. The chain's CDR3 is CAIRPGQGVDIQYF. CDR3 in DNA: TGTGCCATCAGGCCGGGACAGGGGGTAGACATTCAGTACTTC.

V is TRBV4-1 and J is TRBJ2-6; weak D call: TRBD1 (6 bases). CDR3 length equals 17 residues. Trimming removed 4 bases at V and 2 bases at J, with 15 bases between. In germline, CDR1 is MGHRA, CDR2 YSYEKL. The CDR3 spells CASSRQKTGTGANVLTF. As DNA, the CDR3 is TGCGCCAGCAGCCGACAAAAAACAGGGACTGGGGCCAACGTCCTGACTTTC.

This clonotype has at least ten counts. The DNA for the CDR3 is TGTGCCAGCAGCCGGGGACTAGGAGAGCAGTACTTC. Its translation: CASSRGLGEQYF. The rearrangement joins TRBV9 to TRBJ2-7; TRBD2 aligns across 8 bases. The CDR3 contains 12 residues. Germline assignment: CDR1 SGDLS and CDR2 YYNGEE. J was trimmed by 7 bases and V by 4 bases; bases with no gene match: 4.

The gene calls are TRBV6-1 and TRBJ1-5; TRBD1 agrees at 7 bases. The CDR3 contains 14 residues. Germline V lookup: CDR1 MNHNS, CDR2 SASEGT. V lost 6 bases to trimming and J lost 4 bases; unmatched junction nucleotides: 6. The CDR3 here is CASSVGTANQPQHF. In nucleotides, the CDR3 is TGTGCCAGCAGCGTAGGGACAGCGAATCAGCCCCAGCATTTT.

This clonotype was seen a handful of times. The genes are TRBV28 and TRBJ2-3, with 8 bases aligning to TRBD2. Trimming took 3 bases from V and 3 from J; bases not matched to a gene: 5. The CDR3 is 15 amino acids. Germline CDR1 and CDR2: MDHEN and SYDVKM. The DNA of the CDR3 is TGTGCCAGCAGTTTCCGGACTAGCTCGACAGATACGCAGTATTTT. This translates into CASSFRTSSTDTQYF. Complete variable domain (other parts from reference TRBV28 and TRBJ2-3): DVKVTQSSRYLVKRTGEKVFLECVQDMDHENMFWYRQDPGLGLRLIYFSYDVKMKEKGDIPEGYSVSREKKERFSLILESASTNQTSMYLCASSFRTSSTDTQYFGPGTRLTVL.

This clonotype has only one observation. This may be a read error, as it is one base from a much larger clone. The CDR3 loop is CVSSEGVIRETQYF. The CDR3 DNA reads TGTGTCAGCAGTGAAGGGGTTATCAGGGAGACCCAGTACTTC. V gene TRBV6-1 combines with J gene TRBJ2-5, with D possibly matching TRBD1 (5 bases). There are 14 residues in the CDR3. Germline V lookup: CDR1 MNHNS, CDR2 SASEGT.

This clonotype has at least ten counts. CDR3 DNA sequence: TGTGCCAGCAGCTTAACAGTAAGGGCTGTATACGGCACAGATACGCAGTATTTT. This gives the protein CASSLTVRAVYGTDTQYF. The chain recombines TRBV7-6 with TRBJ2-3; the D is unclear. The V and J ends lost 2 bases and 1 base respectively, with 19 bases between them. Germline V gives CDR1 SGHVS, CDR2 FNYEAQ. The CDR3 covers 18 residues.

This clonotype was counted at least ten times. V usage is TRBV20-1 and J usage is TRBJ2-3; 9 nucleotides agree with TRBD2. The CDR3 sequence is 15 residues long. V lost 3 bases and J lost 2; bases outside the gene matches: 6. Germline loops: CDR1 DFQATT, CDR2 SNEGSKA (reference sequence). CDR3 loop: CSARVAGDPTDTQYF. The DNA of the CDR3 is TGCAGTGCTAGGGTAGCGGGAGACCCCACAGATACGCAGTATTTT.

This clonotype was detected once. A read error is possible here, since a much larger clone lies one base away. The chain combines TRBV5-8 with TRBJ2-3, with a weak D call TRBD2 (5 bases). The CDR3 loop spans 16 amino acids. Germline V gene lookup returns CDR1 SGHTS and CDR2 YDEGEE. The germline V and J ends were trimmed by 0 bases and 3 bases, with 14 bases remaining between them. In nucleotides, the CDR3 is TGTGCCAGCAGCTTGGGACTATCGGGATGTACAGATACGCAGTATTTT. Residues: CASSLGLSGCTDTQYF.

This chain connects TRBV6-1 to TRBJ2-7; D perhaps matches TRBD1 (6 bases). CDR3 length: 13 residues. The V end was cut by 7 bases, the J end by 5 bases, with 15 bases between. The germline V gene encodes CDR1 MNHNS and CDR2 SASEGT. CDR3 bases: TGTGCCAGCATTTTGTGGGACACCCACGAGCAGTACTTC. Protein: CASILWDTHEQYF.

Points on this clonotype: A read error may produce the germline difference seen at one junction end. The chain combines TRBV19 with TRBJ2-2; D assignment may be TRBD1 or TRBD2 (6 bases each). Germline lookup yields CDR1 LNHDA and CDR2 SQIVND (reference sequence). The CDR3 runs 16 residues. CDR3 in DNA: TGTGCCAGTACCCTACGCAGCCGGGGGCACACCGGGGGGCTGTTTTTT. Amino acid sequence: CASTLRSRGHTGGLFF.

This clonotype was observed many times. The rearrangement links TRBV19 to TRBJ2-7; D gene uncertain. CDR3 length equals 14 residues. Trimming removed 3 bases from V and 5 bases from J, with 14 bases in between. Germline CDR1 LNHDA, CDR2 SQIVND (reference sequence). CDR3 sequence (DNA): TGTGCCAGTAGTATCCCGGACGGCGTCCACGAGCAGTACTTC. It translates to CASSIPDGVHEQYF.

The chain employs TRBV28 and TRBJ2-3; D possibly corresponds to TRBD1 (7 bases). V was cut by 3 bases and J by 0 bases, with 19 bases left in between. The CDR3 totals 18 residues. Germline V gene lookup returns CDR1 MDHEN and CDR2 SYDVKM. The CDR3 region has the DNA TGTGCCAGCAGTTTTCCATTGGGCGGGACAGTCAGCACAGATACGCAGTATTTT. This codes for CASSFPLGGTVSTDTQYF.

This clonotype was counted many times. The V call is TRBV15, the J call TRBJ2-1; D is undetermined. Trimming stripped 0 bases from V and 0 bases from J, with 12 bases between. Germline V gene sequence: CDR1 LNHNV, CDR2 YYDKDF (reference sequence). CDR3 length: 17 amino acids. Here the CDR3 reads CATSRDSHPDSYNEQFF. CDR3 DNA sequence: TGTGCCACCAGCAGAGATTCCCACCCAGACTCCTACAATGAGCAGTTCTTC.

This clonotype occurred once. This may come from a read error, since a much larger clone is one base off. The V and J genes are TRBV11-2 and TRBJ2-3, with 8 bases lining up with TRBD2. Trimming at V came to 1 base and at J to 5 bases, leaving 5 bases not matched to a gene. This CDR3 spans 15 amino acids. Per the germline V gene, CDR1 is SGHAT and CDR2 is FQNNGV. This CDR3 reads CASSLVAGGLDTQYF. The CDR3 region has the DNA TGTGCCAGCAGCTTAGTGGCGGGAGGTCTAGATACGCAGTATTTT.

In this sample, this clonotype turned up many times. V and J are TRBV7-9 and TRBJ1-2; D is perhaps TRBD1 (6 bases). Trimming cost V 5 bases and J 5 bases, with 12 bases left between them. Per germline, CDR1 SEHNR and CDR2 FQNEAQ (reference sequence). This CDR3 region has 13 residues. The CDR3 bases are TGTGCCAGCAGCGACCGGACAGCTTATGGCTACACCTTC. The encoded protein is CASSDRTAYGYTF.